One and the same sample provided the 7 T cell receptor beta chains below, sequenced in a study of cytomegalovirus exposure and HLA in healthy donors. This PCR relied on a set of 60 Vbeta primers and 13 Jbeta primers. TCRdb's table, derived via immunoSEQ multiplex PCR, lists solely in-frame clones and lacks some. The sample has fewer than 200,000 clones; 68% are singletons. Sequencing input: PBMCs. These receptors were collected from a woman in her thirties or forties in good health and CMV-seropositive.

CDR3 protein: CASSAPDRGETQYF. The CDR3 coding sequence is TGCGCCAGCAGCGCTCCCGACAGGGGAGAGACCCAGTACTTC. The V and J genes are TRBV5-1 and TRBJ2-5; 8 bases are a match to TRBD1. J was trimmed by 4 bases and V by 4 bases; bases with no gene match: 6. Germline CDR1 and CDR2: SGHRS and YFSETQ. This CDR3 region has 14 residues.

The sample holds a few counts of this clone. DNA for the CDR3: TGTGCCATCGGCGGTCGGGGCTCTGGGGCCAACGTCCTGACTTTC. Amino acid sequence: CAIGGRGSGANVLTF. This chain links TRBV10-3 with TRBJ2-6; the D gene is possibly TRBD2 (5 bases). V was cut by 8 bases and J by 0 bases, with 11 bases left in between. CDR3 length: 15 amino acids. The germline gives CDR1 ENHRY, CDR2 SYGVKD.

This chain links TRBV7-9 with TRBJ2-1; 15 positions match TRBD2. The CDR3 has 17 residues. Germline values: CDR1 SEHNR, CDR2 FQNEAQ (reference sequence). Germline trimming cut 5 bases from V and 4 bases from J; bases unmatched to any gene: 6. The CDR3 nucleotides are TGTGCCAGCAGCCTCGGACTAGCGGGGGGGCCTTACAATGAGCAGTTCTTC. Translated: CASSLGLAGGPYNEQFF. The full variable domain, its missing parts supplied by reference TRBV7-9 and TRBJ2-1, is DTGVSQNPRHKITKRGQNVTFRCDPISEHNRLYWYRQTLGQGPEFLTYFQNEAQLEKSRLLSDRFSAERPKGSFSTLEIQRTEQGDSAMYLCASSLGLAGGPYNEQFFGPGTRLTVL.

CDR3 loop: CASSQLDRGNHNEQFF. The CDR3 DNA reads as TGCGCCAGCAGCCAATTGGACAGGGGAAATCACAATGAGCAGTTCTTC. This sequence joins TRBV5-1 and TRBJ2-1, with 9 bases aligning to TRBD1. With V trimmed by 4 bases and J by 5 bases, 10 bases remained unmatched. Per the germline V gene, CDR1 is SGHRS and CDR2 is YFSETQ. The CDR3 spans 16 residues. The full variable domain, its missing parts supplied by reference TRBV5-1 and TRBJ2-1, is KAGVTQTPRYLIKTRGQQVTLSCSPISGHRSVSWYQQTPGQGLQFLFEYFSETQRNKGNFPGRFSGRQFSNSRSEMNVSTLELGDSALYLCASSQLDRGNHNEQFFGPGTRLTVL.

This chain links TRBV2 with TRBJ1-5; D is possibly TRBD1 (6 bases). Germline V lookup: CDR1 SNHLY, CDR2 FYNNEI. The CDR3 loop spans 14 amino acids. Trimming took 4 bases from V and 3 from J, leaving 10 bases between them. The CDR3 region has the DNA TGTGCCAGCAGTGCCCAGGGGAACAATCAGCCCCAGCATTTT. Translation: CASSAQGNNQPQHF.

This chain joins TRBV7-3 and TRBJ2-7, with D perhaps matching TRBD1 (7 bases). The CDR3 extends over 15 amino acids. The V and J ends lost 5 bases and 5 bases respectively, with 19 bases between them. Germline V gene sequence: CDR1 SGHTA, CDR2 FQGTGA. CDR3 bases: TGTGCCAGCAGCCCAGGGGGAGGCCCCTTTGACGAGCAGTACTTC. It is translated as CASSPGGGPFDEQYF.

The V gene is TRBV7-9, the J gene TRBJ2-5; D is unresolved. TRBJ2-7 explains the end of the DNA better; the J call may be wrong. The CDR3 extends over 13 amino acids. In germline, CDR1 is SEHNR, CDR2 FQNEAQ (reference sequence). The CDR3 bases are TGTGCCAGCACCAAACCTTCCGACTACGAGCAGTACTTC. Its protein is CASTKPSDYEQYF.